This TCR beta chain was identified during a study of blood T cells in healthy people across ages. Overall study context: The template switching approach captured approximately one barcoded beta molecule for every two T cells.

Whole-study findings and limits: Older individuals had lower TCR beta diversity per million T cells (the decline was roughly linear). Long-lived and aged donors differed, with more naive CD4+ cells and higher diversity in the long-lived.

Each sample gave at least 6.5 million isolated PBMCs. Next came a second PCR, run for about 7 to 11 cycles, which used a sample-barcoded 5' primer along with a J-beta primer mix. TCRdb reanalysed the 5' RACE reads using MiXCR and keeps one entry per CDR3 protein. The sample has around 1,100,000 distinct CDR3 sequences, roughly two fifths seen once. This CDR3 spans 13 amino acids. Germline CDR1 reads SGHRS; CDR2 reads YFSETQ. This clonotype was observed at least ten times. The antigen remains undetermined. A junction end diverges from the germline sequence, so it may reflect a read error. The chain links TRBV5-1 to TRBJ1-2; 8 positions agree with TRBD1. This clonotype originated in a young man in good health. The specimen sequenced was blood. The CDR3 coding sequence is TGTGCCAGCAGCCTGGACAGGGTCTATGGCTACACCTTC. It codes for CASSLDRVYGYTF.